This T cell receptor beta chain was identified in a study of blood T cell repertoires in COVID-19. Study as a whole: Donors in the United States, Italy and Spain gave samples during acute or convalescent COVID-19.

Source study methods: Amplification of reference gene primers provided the estimated nucleated cell counts. Using immunoSEQ multiplex PCR, the repertoire was profiled, and TCRdb retains in-frame clones only, with some absent. Clone size and the V and J calls come from that table; the DNA yielded D and trimming. The profile covers 55,000 to 75,000 clones, with roughly 88% appearing a single time and 3.5% taken by the ten largest. The V end was cut by 4 bases, the J end by 0 bases, with 14 bases between. Per the germline V gene, CDR1 is SEHNR and CDR2 is FQNEAQ (reference sequence). There are 16 residues in the CDR3.

Material for sequencing was peripheral blood. The sequence was collected from a man aged 50-59 years with active COVID-19. The chain links TRBV7-9 to TRBJ2-3, with D maybe TRBD1 (8 bases). The CDR3 loop reads CASSSYRGGSTDTQYF. The CDR3 nucleotides are TGTGCCAGCAGCTCGTACAGGGGGGGAAGCACAGATACGCAGTATTTT.